This T cell receptor beta chain was recovered during a study of blood T cell repertoires in COVID-19 (dated by TCRdb to 2020 to 2022). A note on the overall study: Collaborator samples came from the United States, Italy and Spain and covered acute and convalescent phases of COVID-19. A freely available public database, intended as a resource for researchers studying the immune response to SARS-CoV-2, is where the repertoires were released. Subjects who had been exposed to COVID-19, were actively infected with it, or had recovered from it provided the deeply sampled blood TCRbeta repertoires that made up the dataset. The samples were drawn from the first 160 participants of the ongoing ImmuneRACE study and from under 1,500 subjects provided by 6 global collaborators. The prospective study material was composed of cDNA or gDNA derived from T cells, B-cell-depleted T cells, or PBMCs. Where available, HLA class I and class II types were taken from metadata supplied by the sample provider and were not determined by assay-based typing. The sample metadata nearly always contained a de-identified subject ID, COVID-19 status, age in years and sex. Overall results and qualifications from the work: The amount of clinical and demographic metadata varied by source and participant and was provided uncurated.

The immunoSEQ Assay, a bias-controlled multiplex PCR, was used to amplify TCRbeta CDR3 regions from genomic DNA. Processing in the source paper ran as follows. The number of nucleated cells in each sample was estimated by amplification of reference gene primers within the assay. To quantify the absolute abundance of each unique TCRbeta CDR3 rearrangement, sequence reads were collapsed and filtered. Productive Simpson clonality was computed per sample as the square root of Simpson's diversity index over productive rearrangements. This is the immuneACCESS table as TCRdb keeps it, with only in-frame sequences that have V and J called. A part of the clones is gone; compared with another copy, unresolved V genes explain less than half, and the rest is unexplained. V, J and clone size are those of that table, while D and trimming were read from the DNA. For this sample the table gives about 220,000 clones, of which about 85% were detected only once. The leading ten clones occupy around 2.9% of the sample.

The CDR3 starts with the cysteine, ends with the phenylalanine, and has 15 residues. Of the read, only the CDR3 DNA is kept; its 45 bases are in frame from base 1. V and J are truncated by 1 base and 4 bases respectively, leaving an intervening sequence of 14 bases. Reading the germline V gene gives CDR1 SGHRS and CDR2 YFSETQ. Remarks on this clone: What this receptor recognizes is not known. Base qualities are missing; no much larger clone stands one base away.

Samples from volunteer blood donors who had recovered from COVID-19 were contributed by a second Seattle source. The collaborating institutions used their own protocols to collect whole blood in K2EDTA tubes. For TCRbeta analysis, collaborators shipped samples as frozen whole blood, isolated PBMCs, or DNA extracted from either of those sample types. This receptor chain uses TRBV5-1 and TRBJ2-5; TRBD1 could be the D gene, as 5 bases match. The TCR originated in a man between 50 and 59 years old who had recovered from COVID-19. Sequencing was performed on peripheral blood. The CDR3 amino acid sequence is: CASSLLTGWGETQYF. The nucleotides are TGCGCCAGCAGCTTGCTCACAGGCTGGGGAGAGACCCAGTACTTC.